A selection of T cell receptor beta chains follows, all from one sample in a study of shared clonotypes between healthy human individuals. Measured with immunoSEQ multiplex PCR; TCRdb has only the in-frame clones, and not every one. The data show millions of clones, roughly nine tenths seen once. Sequenced material: naive CD4+ T cells sorted from blood. These receptors all stem from a man younger than 35 in good health. CDR3s include the opening cysteine and the closing phenylalanine or tryptophan. The order of the fields is clone size, D gene, V gene, J gene, CDR3 DNA, CDR3 protein. D genes are given only for firm matches. Size is stated for part of the rows, as once, few or many counts, or as a class when the clone is expanded.

abundance: NA
d_gene: NA
v_gene: TRBV5-1
j_gene: TRBJ2-2
CDR3nt: TGCGCCAGCAGCTTGTTTGGTGGCCGACCGAACACCGGGGAGCTGTTTTTT
CDR3aa: CASSLFGGRPNTGELFF

abundance: NA
d_gene: TRBD2
v_gene: TRBV10-1
j_gene: TRBJ2-1
CDR3nt: TGCGCCAGCAGTGTTGCGGGAGTGGCCTGGAATGAGCAGTTCTTC
CDR3aa: CASSVAGVAWNEQFF

abundance: NA
d_gene: NA
v_gene: TRBV10-3
j_gene: TRBJ2-3
CDR3nt: TGTGCCATCAAGGTTGGGGCTAGCACAGATACGCAGTATTTT
CDR3aa: CAIKVGASTDTQYF

abundance: NA
d_gene: NA
v_gene: TRBV7-6
j_gene: TRBJ2-1
CDR3nt: TGTGCCAGCAGCTTAGCGAGGGGAAGCTCCTACAATGAGCAGTTCTTC
CDR3aa: CASSLARGSSYNEQFF

abundance: NA
d_gene: TRBD1
v_gene: TRBV2
j_gene: TRBJ1-2
CDR3nt: TGTGCCAGCAGGGGGATGACAGGGAACTATGGCTACACCTTC
CDR3aa: CASRGMTGNYGYTF

abundance: NA
d_gene: TRBD1
v_gene: TRBV7-9
j_gene: TRBJ1-6
CDR3nt: TGTGCCAGCAGCCCACTAGGACAGGGAATTCACCTCCACTTT
CDR3aa: CASSPLGQGIHLHF

abundance: once
d_gene: TRBD2
v_gene: TRBV30
j_gene: TRBJ2-6
CDR3nt: TGTGCCTGGAGTGGGACCCGGACTAGCGGGAGTTCTGGGGCCAACGTCCTGACTTTC
CDR3aa: CAWSGTRTSGSSGANVLTF

abundance: NA
d_gene: NA
v_gene: TRBV7-9
j_gene: TRBJ1-2
CDR3nt: TGTGCCAGCAGCCATCCCGGGCCGGACAGTGGCTACACCTTC
CDR3aa: CASSHPGPDSGYTF

abundance: NA
d_gene: NA
v_gene: TRBV5-1
j_gene: TRBJ2-3
CDR3nt: TGCGCCAGCAGCTTGGGGGTTGAGGGGACGCAGTATTTT
CDR3aa: CASSLGVEGTQYF

abundance: NA
d_gene: NA
v_gene: TRBV6-1
j_gene: TRBJ2-4
CDR3nt: TGTGCCAGCAGTGGATTATCTAAAAACATTCAGTACTTC
CDR3aa: CASSGLSKNIQYF

abundance: NA
d_gene: NA
v_gene: TRBV7-9
j_gene: TRBJ1-5
CDR3nt: TGTGCCAGCAGCCCTCGACGGCCCCAGCATTTT
CDR3aa: CASSPRRPQHF

abundance: NA
d_gene: TRBD2
v_gene: TRBV6-5
j_gene: TRBJ2-7
CDR3nt: TGTGCCAGCACCGGCCTAGCGGGAGTCGAGCAGTACTTC
CDR3aa: CASTGLAGVEQYF

abundance: NA
d_gene: NA
v_gene: TRBV19
j_gene: TRBJ2-3
CDR3nt: TGTGCCAGTAGTCTGGCAGATACGCAGTATTTT
CDR3aa: CASSLADTQYF

abundance: NA
d_gene: NA
v_gene: TRBV7-3
j_gene: TRBJ2-5
CDR3nt: TGTGCCAGCAGCTTAGACAGCCTCCAAGAGACCCAGTACTTC
CDR3aa: CASSLDSLQETQYF

abundance: NA
d_gene: TRBD2
v_gene: TRBV5-1
j_gene: TRBJ2-3
CDR3nt: TGCGCCAGCAGCCCCCCGGGACTAGCGGGAGGAGGAGATACGCAGTATTTT
CDR3aa: CASSPPGLAGGGDTQYF

abundance: NA
d_gene: NA
v_gene: TRBV27
j_gene: TRBJ1-5
CDR3nt: TGTGCCAGCAGTTTGGGTTATAGCAATCAGCCCCAGCATTTT
CDR3aa: CASSLGYSNQPQHF

abundance: NA
d_gene: NA
v_gene: TRBV30
j_gene: TRBJ2-1
CDR3nt: TGTGCCGGGACCCGAGTACAGCTTCACAATGAGCAGTTCTTC
CDR3aa: CAGTRVQLHNEQFF

abundance: NA
d_gene: TRBD1
v_gene: TRBV6-1
j_gene: TRBJ1-1
CDR3nt: TGTGCCAGCAGCCGGGACAGATTAGAAGCTTTCTTT
CDR3aa: CASSRDRLEAFF

abundance: NA
d_gene: NA
v_gene: TRBV6-6
j_gene: TRBJ1-5
CDR3nt: TGTGCCAGCAGTTTCCCAAATCAGCCCCAGCATTTT
CDR3aa: CASSFPNQPQHF

abundance: once
d_gene: TRBD2
v_gene: TRBV30
j_gene: TRBJ2-3
CDR3nt: TGTGCCTGGAGCTCGCTAGCGGGGGGGCCAGATACGCAGTATTTT
CDR3aa: CAWSSLAGGPDTQYF

abundance: few
d_gene: TRBD1
v_gene: TRBV6-6
j_gene: TRBJ2-7
CDR3nt: TGTGCCAGCAGGACAGGGGGAGGTGACGAGCAGTACTTC
CDR3aa: CASRTGGGDEQYF

abundance: few
d_gene: NA
v_gene: TRBV2
j_gene: TRBJ2-7
CDR3nt: TGTGCCAGCGGCCTCGGCTACGAGCAGTACTTC
CDR3aa: CASGLGYEQYF

abundance: NA
d_gene: NA
v_gene: TRBV5-1
j_gene: TRBJ2-7
CDR3nt: TGCGCCAGCAGCTTGGGTGGAGTTTACGAGCAGTACTTC
CDR3aa: CASSLGGVYEQYF

abundance: NA
d_gene: NA
v_gene: TRBV6-6
j_gene: TRBJ1-3
CDR3nt: TGTGCCAGCAGTTACTCGCAGGTTGCTGGAAACACCATATATTTT
CDR3aa: CASSYSQVAGNTIYF

abundance: NA
d_gene: NA
v_gene: TRBV4-3
j_gene: TRBJ2-5
CDR3nt: TGCGCCAGCAGCCAATTTTCGTACCAAGAGACCCAGTACTTC
CDR3aa: CASSQFSYQETQYF

abundance: NA
d_gene: NA
v_gene: TRBV6-6
j_gene: TRBJ2-5
CDR3nt: TGTGCCAGCAGTTACTCGACGGCTAAAGAGACCCAGTACTTC
CDR3aa: CASSYSTAKETQYF

abundance: NA
d_gene: NA
v_gene: TRBV15
j_gene: TRBJ2-2
CDR3nt: TGTGCCACCAGCAGAGAGTGGACAGCGAACACCGGGGAGCTGTTTTTT
CDR3aa: CATSREWTANTGELFF

abundance: NA
d_gene: TRBD1
v_gene: TRBV11-2
j_gene: TRBJ2-2
CDR3nt: TGTGCCAGCAGCTCCCCTACAGGGGGTGGGACCGGGGAGCTGTTTTTT
CDR3aa: CASSSPTGGGTGELFF

abundance: once
d_gene: TRBD2
v_gene: TRBV29-1
j_gene: TRBJ2-7
CDR3nt: TGCAGCGTTAGCGGGGCCTACGAGCAGTACTTC
CDR3aa: CSVSGAYEQYF

abundance: once
d_gene: NA
v_gene: TRBV5-4
j_gene: TRBJ2-7
CDR3nt: TGTGCCAGCCGCCGGGGACCGAATAACTACGAGCAGTACTTC
CDR3aa: CASRRGPNNYEQYF

abundance: NA
d_gene: TRBD1
v_gene: TRBV28
j_gene: TRBJ2-5
CDR3nt: TGTGCCAGCAGTTTTTCTCATTTATCGGGACAGGGGTACGGAGCCCAGTACTTC
CDR3aa: CASSFSHLSGQGYGAQYF

abundance: NA
d_gene: NA
v_gene: TRBV28
j_gene: TRBJ2-6
CDR3nt: TGTGCCAGCAGCGCCGGGGGGGCCAACGTCCTGACTTTC
CDR3aa: CASSAGGANVLTF

abundance: NA
d_gene: NA
v_gene: TRBV5-1
j_gene: TRBJ1-2
CDR3nt: TGCGCCAGCAGCCAAGGTCAGGGAAAGGGCTACACCTTC
CDR3aa: CASSQGQGKGYTF

abundance: NA
d_gene: NA
v_gene: TRBV7-6
j_gene: TRBJ2-5
CDR3nt: TGTGCCAGCAGCTTAGGCCGGGAGACCCAGTACTTC
CDR3aa: CASSLGRETQYF

abundance: once
d_gene: NA
v_gene: TRBV6-1
j_gene: TRBJ1-3
CDR3nt: TGTGCCAGCAGTGACCCGGGGTCCGGAAACACCATATATTTT
CDR3aa: CASSDPGSGNTIYF

abundance: NA
d_gene: NA
v_gene: TRBV19
j_gene: TRBJ1-6
CDR3nt: TGTGCCAGTAGTATATCCTGGTCGCCATCGGTTTCACCCCTCCACTTT
CDR3aa: CASSISWSPSVSPLHF

abundance: NA
d_gene: TRBD2
v_gene: TRBV5-4
j_gene: TRBJ2-5
CDR3nt: TGTGCCAGCAGCTCACTAGCGGGGGGGCAGTTTGAGACCCAGTACTTC
CDR3aa: CASSSLAGGQFETQYF

abundance: NA
d_gene: TRBD1
v_gene: TRBV7-8
j_gene: TRBJ2-7
CDR3nt: TGTGCCAGCAGCTTAGCAGGGGGCGGATACGAGCAGTACTTC
CDR3aa: CASSLAGGGYEQYF

abundance: NA
d_gene: NA
v_gene: TRBV6-1
j_gene: TRBJ1-2
CDR3nt: TGTGCCAGCAGGCCCGGACAAGGAAGTGGCTACACCTTC
CDR3aa: CASRPGQGSGYTF

abundance: NA
d_gene: NA
v_gene: TRBV9
j_gene: TRBJ2-7
CDR3nt: TGTGCCAGCAGCCCAAACCCCGGGGCCCCCTACGAGCAGTACTTC
CDR3aa: CASSPNPGAPYEQYF

abundance: NA
d_gene: NA
v_gene: TRBV30
j_gene: TRBJ1-3
CDR3nt: TGTGCCTGGAGTGTACGGGACCGCCGGAACACCATATATTTT
CDR3aa: CAWSVRDRRNTIYF

abundance: NA
d_gene: TRBD1
v_gene: TRBV4-1
j_gene: TRBJ2-2
CDR3nt: TGCGCCAGTCGACAGGGAAACACCGGGGAGCTGTTTTTT
CDR3aa: CASRQGNTGELFF

abundance: NA
d_gene: NA
v_gene: TRBV28
j_gene: TRBJ1-1
CDR3nt: TGTGCCAGCAGCCCCCCCCGTATTAACACTGAAGCTTTCTTT
CDR3aa: CASSPPRINTEAFF

abundance: NA
d_gene: NA
v_gene: TRBV19
j_gene: TRBJ2-5
CDR3nt: TGTGCCAGTAGTATCCGGGACTTCGGCCGAGAGACCCAGTACTTC
CDR3aa: CASSIRDFGRETQYF